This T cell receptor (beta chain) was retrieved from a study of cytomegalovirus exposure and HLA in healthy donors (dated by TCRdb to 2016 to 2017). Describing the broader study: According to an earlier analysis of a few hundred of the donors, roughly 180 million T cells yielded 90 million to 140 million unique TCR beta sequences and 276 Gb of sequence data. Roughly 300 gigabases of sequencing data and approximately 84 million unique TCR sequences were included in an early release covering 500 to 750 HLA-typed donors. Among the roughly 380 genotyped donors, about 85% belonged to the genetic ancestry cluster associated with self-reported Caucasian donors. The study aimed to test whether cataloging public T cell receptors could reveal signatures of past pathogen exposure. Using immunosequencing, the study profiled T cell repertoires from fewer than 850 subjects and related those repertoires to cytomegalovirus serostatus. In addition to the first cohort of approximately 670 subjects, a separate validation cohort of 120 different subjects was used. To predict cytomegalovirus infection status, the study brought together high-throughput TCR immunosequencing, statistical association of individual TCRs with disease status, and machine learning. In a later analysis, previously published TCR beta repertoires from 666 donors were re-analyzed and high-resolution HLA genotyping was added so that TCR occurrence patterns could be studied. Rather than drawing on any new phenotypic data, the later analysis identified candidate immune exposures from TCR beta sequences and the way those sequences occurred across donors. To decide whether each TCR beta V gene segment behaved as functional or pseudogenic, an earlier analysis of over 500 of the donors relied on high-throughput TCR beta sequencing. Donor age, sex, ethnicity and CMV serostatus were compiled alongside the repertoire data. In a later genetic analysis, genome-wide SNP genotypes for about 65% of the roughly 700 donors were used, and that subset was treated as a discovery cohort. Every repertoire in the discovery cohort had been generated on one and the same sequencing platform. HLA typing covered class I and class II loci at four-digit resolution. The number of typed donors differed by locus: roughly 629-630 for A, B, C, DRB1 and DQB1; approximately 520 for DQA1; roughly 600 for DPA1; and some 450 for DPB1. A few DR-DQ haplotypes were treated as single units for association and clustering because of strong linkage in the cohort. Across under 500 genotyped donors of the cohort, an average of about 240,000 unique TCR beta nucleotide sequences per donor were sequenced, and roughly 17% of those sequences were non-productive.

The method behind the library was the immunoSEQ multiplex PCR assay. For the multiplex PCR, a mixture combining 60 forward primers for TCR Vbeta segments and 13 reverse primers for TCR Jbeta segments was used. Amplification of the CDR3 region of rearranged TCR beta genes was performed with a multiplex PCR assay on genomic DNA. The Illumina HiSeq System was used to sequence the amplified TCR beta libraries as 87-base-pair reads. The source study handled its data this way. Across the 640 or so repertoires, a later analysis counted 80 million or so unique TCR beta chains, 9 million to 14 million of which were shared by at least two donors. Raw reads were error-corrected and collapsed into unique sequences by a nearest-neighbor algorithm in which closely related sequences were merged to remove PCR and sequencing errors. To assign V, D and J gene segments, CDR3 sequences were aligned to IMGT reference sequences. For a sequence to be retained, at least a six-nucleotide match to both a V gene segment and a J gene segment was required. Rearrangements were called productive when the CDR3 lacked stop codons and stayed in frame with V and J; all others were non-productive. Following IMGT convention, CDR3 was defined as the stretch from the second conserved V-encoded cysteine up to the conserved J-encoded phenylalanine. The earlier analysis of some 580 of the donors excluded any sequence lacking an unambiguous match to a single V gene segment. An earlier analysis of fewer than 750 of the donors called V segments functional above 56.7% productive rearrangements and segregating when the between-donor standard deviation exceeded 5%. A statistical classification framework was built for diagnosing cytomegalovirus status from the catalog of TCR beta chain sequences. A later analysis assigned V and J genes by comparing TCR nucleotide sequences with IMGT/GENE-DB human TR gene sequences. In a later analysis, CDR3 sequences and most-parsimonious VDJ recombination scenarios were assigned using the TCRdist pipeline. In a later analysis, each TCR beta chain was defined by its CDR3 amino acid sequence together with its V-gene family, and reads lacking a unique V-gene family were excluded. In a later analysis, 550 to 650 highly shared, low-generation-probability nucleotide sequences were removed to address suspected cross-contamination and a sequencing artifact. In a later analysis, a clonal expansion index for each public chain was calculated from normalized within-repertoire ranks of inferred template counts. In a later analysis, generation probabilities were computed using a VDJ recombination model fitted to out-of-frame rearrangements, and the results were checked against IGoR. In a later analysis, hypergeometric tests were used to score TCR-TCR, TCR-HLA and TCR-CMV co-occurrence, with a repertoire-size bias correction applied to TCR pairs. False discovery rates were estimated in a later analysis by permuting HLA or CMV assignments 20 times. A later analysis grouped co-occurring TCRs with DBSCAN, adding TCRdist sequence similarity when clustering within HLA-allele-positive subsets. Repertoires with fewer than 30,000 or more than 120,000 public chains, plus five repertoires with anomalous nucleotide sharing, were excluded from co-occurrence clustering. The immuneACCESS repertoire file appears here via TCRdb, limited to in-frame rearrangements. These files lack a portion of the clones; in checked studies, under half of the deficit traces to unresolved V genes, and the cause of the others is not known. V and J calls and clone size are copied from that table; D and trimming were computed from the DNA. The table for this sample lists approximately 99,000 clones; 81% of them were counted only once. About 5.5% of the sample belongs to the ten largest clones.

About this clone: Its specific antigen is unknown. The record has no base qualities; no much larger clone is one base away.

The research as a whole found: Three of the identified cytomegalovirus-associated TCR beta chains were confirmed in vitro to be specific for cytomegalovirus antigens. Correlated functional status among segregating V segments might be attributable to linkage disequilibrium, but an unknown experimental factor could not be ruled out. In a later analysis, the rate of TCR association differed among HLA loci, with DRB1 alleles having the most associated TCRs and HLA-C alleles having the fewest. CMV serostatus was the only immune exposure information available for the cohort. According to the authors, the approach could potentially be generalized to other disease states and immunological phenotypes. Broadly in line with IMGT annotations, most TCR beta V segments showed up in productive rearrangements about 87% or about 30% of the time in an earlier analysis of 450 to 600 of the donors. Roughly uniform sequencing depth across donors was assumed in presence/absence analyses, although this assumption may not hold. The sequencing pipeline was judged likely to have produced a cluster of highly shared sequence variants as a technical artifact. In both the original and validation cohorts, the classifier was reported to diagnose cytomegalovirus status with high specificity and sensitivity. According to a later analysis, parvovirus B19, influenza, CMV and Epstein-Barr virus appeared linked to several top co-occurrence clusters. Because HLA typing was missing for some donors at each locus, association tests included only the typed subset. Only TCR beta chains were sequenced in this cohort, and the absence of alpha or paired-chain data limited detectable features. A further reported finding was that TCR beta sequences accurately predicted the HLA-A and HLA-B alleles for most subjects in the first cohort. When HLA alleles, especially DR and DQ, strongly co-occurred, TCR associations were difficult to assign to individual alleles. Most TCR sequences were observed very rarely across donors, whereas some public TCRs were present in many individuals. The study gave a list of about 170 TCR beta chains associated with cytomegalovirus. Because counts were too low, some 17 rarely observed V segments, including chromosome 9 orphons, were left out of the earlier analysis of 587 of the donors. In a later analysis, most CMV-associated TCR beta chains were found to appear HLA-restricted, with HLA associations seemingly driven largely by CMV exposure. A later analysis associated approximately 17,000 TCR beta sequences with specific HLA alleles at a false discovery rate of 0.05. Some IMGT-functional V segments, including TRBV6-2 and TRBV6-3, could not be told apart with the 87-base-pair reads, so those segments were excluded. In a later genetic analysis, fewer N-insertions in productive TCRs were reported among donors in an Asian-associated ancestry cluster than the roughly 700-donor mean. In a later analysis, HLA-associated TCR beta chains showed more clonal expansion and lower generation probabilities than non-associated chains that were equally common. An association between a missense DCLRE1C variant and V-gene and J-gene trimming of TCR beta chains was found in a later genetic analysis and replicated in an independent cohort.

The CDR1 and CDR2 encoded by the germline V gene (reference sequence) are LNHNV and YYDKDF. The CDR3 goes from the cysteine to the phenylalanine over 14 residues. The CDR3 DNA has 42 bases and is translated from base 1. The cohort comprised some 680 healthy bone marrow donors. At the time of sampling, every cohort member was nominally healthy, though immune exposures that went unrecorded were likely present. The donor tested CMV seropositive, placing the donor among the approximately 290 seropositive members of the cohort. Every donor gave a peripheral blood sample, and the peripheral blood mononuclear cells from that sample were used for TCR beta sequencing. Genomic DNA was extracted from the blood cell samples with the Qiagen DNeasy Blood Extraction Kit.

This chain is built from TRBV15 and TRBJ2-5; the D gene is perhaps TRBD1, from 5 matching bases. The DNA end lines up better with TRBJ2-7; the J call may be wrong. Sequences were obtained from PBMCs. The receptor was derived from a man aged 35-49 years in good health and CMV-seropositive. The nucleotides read TGTGCCACCAGCAGAGATCGACAGTCCTACGAGCAGTACTTC. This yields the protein CATSRDRQSYEQYF.